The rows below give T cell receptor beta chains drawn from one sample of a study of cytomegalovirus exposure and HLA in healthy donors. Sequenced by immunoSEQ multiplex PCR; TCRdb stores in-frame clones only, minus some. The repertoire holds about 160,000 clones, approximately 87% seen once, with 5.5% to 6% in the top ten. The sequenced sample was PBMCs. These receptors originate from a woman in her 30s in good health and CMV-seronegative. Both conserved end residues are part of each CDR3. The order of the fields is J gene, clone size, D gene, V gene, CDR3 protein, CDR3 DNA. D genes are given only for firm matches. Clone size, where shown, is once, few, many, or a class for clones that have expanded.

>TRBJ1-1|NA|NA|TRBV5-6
CASSLSGGNTEAFF
TGTGCCAGCAGCTTGTCCGGCGGGAACACTGAAGCTTTCTTT
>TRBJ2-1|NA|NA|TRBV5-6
CASRRVGYNEQFF
TGTGCCAGCAGGCGGGTCGGCTACAATGAGCAGTTCTTC
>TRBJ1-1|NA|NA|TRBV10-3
CAISPSRASFLGF
TGTGCCATCAGCCCCAGCCGCGCTTCGTTCCTCGGCTTT
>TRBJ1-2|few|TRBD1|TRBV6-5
CASSYGDRGDYGYTF
TGTGCCAGCAGTTACGGAGACAGGGGTGACTATGGCTACACCTTC
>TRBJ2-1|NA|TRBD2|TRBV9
CASSVDGTSGYNEQFF
TGTGCCAGCAGCGTAGACGGGACTAGCGGCTACAATGAGCAGTTCTTC
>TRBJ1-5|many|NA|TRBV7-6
CASSLDRDQPQHF
TGTGCCAGCAGCTTAGATCGGGATCAGCCCCAGCATTTT
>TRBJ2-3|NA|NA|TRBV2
CASSDPSSTDTQYF
TGTGCCAGCAGTGACCCTAGCAGCACAGATACGCAGTATTTT
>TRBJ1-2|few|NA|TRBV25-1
CASSDSNLPYGYTF
TGTGCCAGCAGTGATTCTAACCTTCCCTATGGCTACACCTTC
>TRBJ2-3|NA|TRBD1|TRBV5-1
CASSLGTGGDTQYF
TGCGCCAGCAGCTTGGGTACAGGGGGCGATACGCAGTATTTT
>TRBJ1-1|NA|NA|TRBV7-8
CASSFQGHTEAFF
TGTGCCAGCAGCTTCCAGGGACACACTGAAGCTTTCTTT
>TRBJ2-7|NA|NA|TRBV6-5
CATGIPKTYEQYF
TGTGCCACGGGAATACCGAAAACCTACGAGCAGTACTTC
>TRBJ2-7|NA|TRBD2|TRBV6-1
CASSVTSGSSYEQYF
TGTGCCAGCAGTGTGACTAGCGGGAGTTCCTACGAGCAGTACTTC
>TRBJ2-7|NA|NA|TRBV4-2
CASSQTRYEQYF
TGTGCCAGCAGCCAAACCCGCTACGAGCAGTACTTC
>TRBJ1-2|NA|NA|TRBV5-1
CASSLGLDSAPLTGGYTF
TGCGCCAGCAGCTTGGGACTGGACAGCGCTCCGCTAACTGGTGGCTACACCTTC
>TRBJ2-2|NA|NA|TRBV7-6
CASRISGDGELFF
TGTGCCAGCAGGATCAGCGGTGACGGGGAGCTGTTTTTT
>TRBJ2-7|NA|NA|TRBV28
CASSPGQQGLYEQYF
TGTGCCAGCAGTCCAGGACAGCAAGGACTCTACGAGCAGTACTTC
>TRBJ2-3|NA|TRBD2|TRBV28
CASSFQRDRRDTQYF
TGTGCCAGCAGTTTTCAGCGGGATAGGAGAGATACGCAGTATTTT
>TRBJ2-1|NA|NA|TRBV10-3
CAISGRLQGGNEQFF
TGTGCCATCAGTGGTCGTTTGCAGGGTGGCAATGAGCAGTTCTTC
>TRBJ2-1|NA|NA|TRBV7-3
CASSSRASREQFF
TGTGCCAGCAGCTCACGGGCGTCTAGGGAGCAGTTCTTC
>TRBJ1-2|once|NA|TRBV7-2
CASLEGSQRNYGYTF
TGTGCCAGTCTGGAGGGCTCGCAGCGCAACTATGGCTACACCTTC
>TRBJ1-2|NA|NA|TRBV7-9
CASSLAQPINYGYTF
TGTGCCAGCAGCTTAGCACAGCCTATTAACTATGGCTACACCTTC
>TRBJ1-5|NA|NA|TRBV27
CASSPIGLGNQPQHF
TGTGCCAGCAGTCCGATTGGACTTGGCAATCAGCCCCAGCATTTT
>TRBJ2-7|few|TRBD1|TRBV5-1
CASSLTSQGAYEQYF
TGCGCCAGCAGCTTGACATCCCAGGGGGCTTACGAGCAGTACTTC
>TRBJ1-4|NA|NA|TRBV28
CASSLLSSGRGSNEKLFF
TGTGCCAGCAGTTTATTATCGTCAGGGAGAGGGTCTAATGAAAAACTGTTTTTT
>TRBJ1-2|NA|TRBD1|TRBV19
CASSINDRGPGYGYTF
TGTGCCAGTAGTATAAATGACAGGGGGCCTGGCTATGGCTACACCTTC
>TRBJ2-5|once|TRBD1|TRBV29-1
CSVGTGETQYF
TGCAGCGTTGGGACAGGAGAGACCCAGTACTTC
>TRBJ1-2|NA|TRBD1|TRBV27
CASSLSGDRAANYGYTF
TGTGCCAGCAGTTTATCGGGGGACAGGGCAGCTAACTATGGCTACACCTTC
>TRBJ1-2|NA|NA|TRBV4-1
CASSQDAGDGYTF
TGCGCCAGCAGCCAAGATGCGGGCGATGGCTACACCTTC
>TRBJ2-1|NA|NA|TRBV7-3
CASSLYVSSYNEQFF
TGTGCCAGCAGCTTATATGTATCCTCCTACAATGAGCAGTTCTTC
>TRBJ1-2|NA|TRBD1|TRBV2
CASGDRDDGYTF
TGTGCCAGTGGGGACAGGGACGACGGCTACACCTTC
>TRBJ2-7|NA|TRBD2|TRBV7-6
CASSLGAGTSGMWEQYF
TGTGCCAGCAGCTTAGGGGCCGGGACTAGCGGGATGTGGGAGCAGTACTTC
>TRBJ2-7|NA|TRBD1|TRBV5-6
CASSLAIGDSSYEQYF
TGTGCCAGCAGCTTGGCAATCGGGGACAGTAGCTACGAGCAGTACTTC
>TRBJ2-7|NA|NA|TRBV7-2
CASRNQGSGLAYEQYF
TGTGCCAGCAGGAATCAGGGATCGGGATTAGCCTACGAGCAGTACTTC
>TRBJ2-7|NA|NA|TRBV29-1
CSVEGPSPMYEQYF
TGCAGCGTTGAAGGACCGTCACCGATGTACGAGCAGTACTTC
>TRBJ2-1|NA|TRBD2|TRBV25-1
CASSDFSGGVNEQFF
TGTGCCAGCAGTGATTTTAGCGGGGGGGTAAATGAGCAGTTCTTC
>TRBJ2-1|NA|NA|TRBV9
CASSVVDTSYNEQFF
TGTGCCAGCAGCGTAGTTGATACTTCCTACAATGAGCAGTTCTTC
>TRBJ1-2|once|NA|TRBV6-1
CASRTSGFGYGYTF
TGTGCCAGCAGAACCTCAGGGTTTGGCTATGGCTACACCTTC
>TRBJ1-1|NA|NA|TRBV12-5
CASGLVLGGNTEAFF
TGTGCTAGTGGTTTGGTACTAGGGGGAAACACTGAAGCTTTCTTT
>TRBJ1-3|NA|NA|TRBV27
CASSLGGTAGNTIYF
TGTGCCAGCAGTTTAGGCGGGACGGCTGGAAACACCATATATTTT
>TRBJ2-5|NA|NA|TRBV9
CASSYDGRHQETQYF
TGTGCCAGCAGCTATGACGGACGGCACCAAGAGACCCAGTACTTC
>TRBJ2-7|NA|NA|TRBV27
CASSLRDTNYEQYF
TGTGCCAGCAGTTTACGGGACACCAACTACGAGCAGTACTTC
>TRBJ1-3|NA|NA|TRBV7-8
CASSLGGRLSGNTIYF
TGTGCCAGCAGCCTCGGCGGCAGGCTCTCTGGAAACACCATATATTTT
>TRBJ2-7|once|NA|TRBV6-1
CASSEGTTRRGYEQYF
TGTGCCAGCAGTGAAGGAACGACCAGGAGGGGCTACGAGCAGTACTTC
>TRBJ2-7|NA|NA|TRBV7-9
CASSGGGTGNYEQYF
TGTGCCAGCAGCGGTGGAGGGACGGGGAACTACGAGCAGTACTTC
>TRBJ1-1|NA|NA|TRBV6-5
CASSLGGLNTEAFF
TGTGCCAGCAGCTTAGGAGGGTTGAACACTGAAGCTTTCTTT